One sample yielded the 22 T cell receptor beta chains listed below, sequenced in a study of brain T cells in children with intractable seizures. Only in-frame clones appear in the TCRdb table, and some are missing; sequencing was by immunoSEQ multiplex PCR. The data show fewer than 150,000 clones, approximately 94% seen once. The specimen was peripheral blood, collected at surgery. These receptors all come from a boy less than two years old with hemimegalencephaly and intractable seizures.

Here the CDR3 reads CASRAVTEAFF. CDR3 sequence (DNA): TGTGCCAGCAGGGCCGTAACTGAAGCTTTCTTT. The V gene is TRBV9, the J gene TRBJ1-1; D remains ambiguous. Germline lookup yields CDR1 SGDLS and CDR2 YYNGEE. V lost 5 bases to trimming and J lost 5 bases, with 7 bases between them. This CDR3 region has 11 residues.

This clone was picked up one time. CDR3 region: CASSPRDYRDRDTDTQYF. CDR3 nucleotide sequence: TGTGCCAGCAGCCCGCGAGATTACCGGGACAGGGACACAGATACGCAGTATTTT. The chain has TRBV11-3 and TRBJ2-3; 9 bases line up with TRBD1. CDR3 size: 18 residues. The V gene's germline CDR1 is SGHNT and CDR2 YENEEA. V was clipped by 5 bases and J by 2 bases; unmatched bases: 14.

The CDR3 loop reads CASSRGTGGVGTEAFF. In DNA form, the CDR3 reads TGTGCCAGCTCACGGGGGACAGGGGGCGTAGGAACTGAAGCTTTCTTT. This chain links TRBV18 with TRBJ1-1; TRBD1 matches 12 bases. Germline V gene lookup returns CDR1 KGHSH and CDR2 LQKENI. With 4 bases clipped from V and 5 bases from J, the junction kept 8 bases outside the gene matches. CDR3 length: 16 residues.

The V gene is TRBV9, the J gene TRBJ2-3; TRBD2 matches at 11 bases. Looked up from germline, CDR1 is SGDLS and CDR2 is YYNGEE. With V trimmed by 4 bases and J by 4 bases, 5 bases remained unmatched. CDR3 length equals 15 residues. The CDR3 protein is CASSRRLAGSDTQYF. CDR3 nucleotide sequence: TGTGCCAGCAGCCGGAGACTAGCGGGATCAGATACGCAGTATTTT.

The chain combines TRBV6-6 with TRBJ1-1; 7 nucleotides line up with TRBD1. CDR1 and CDR2 from the germline V gene are MNHNY and SVGAGI (reference sequence). Germline trimming cut 6 bases from V and 7 bases from J; bases unmatched to any gene: 5. This CDR3 has 12 amino acids. The CDR3 DNA follows: TGTGCCAGCAGACCCGGACAGGTTGAAGCTTTCTTT. This sequence encodes CASRPGQVEAFF.

The chain has TRBV4-2 and TRBJ2-1; possible D gene TRBD1, 7 bases. Germline values: CDR1 LGHNA, CDR2 YNFKEQ. Trimming shortened V by 1 base and J by 14 bases, and 21 bases separated the two germline ends. The CDR3 totals 15 residues. In DNA form, the CDR3 reads TGTGCCAGCAGCCAAGTACAGGGGACTGCGGGGAAGGAGTTCTTC. As protein: CASSQVQGTAGKEFF.

The CDR3 region has the DNA TGTGCCACCAGTGACGCTGAAAGAAGACAAGGTGAGCAGTTCTTC. Amino acid sequence: CATSDAERRQGEQFF. This chain links TRBV24-1 with TRBJ2-1; D unclear. Per germline, CDR1 KGHDR and CDR2 SFDVKD. Trimming shortened V by 4 bases and J by 9 bases, and 18 bases separated the two germline ends. The CDR3 loop spans 15 amino acids.

The DNA for the CDR3 is TGTGCCAGCAGCTTATTCGGGCAGGGGGACGACCGCACTTACGAGCAGTACTTC. Protein: CASSLFGQGDDRTYEQYF. The chain employs TRBV11-2 and TRBJ2-7; 7 nucleotides agree with TRBD1. Germline V gives CDR1 SGHAT, CDR2 FQNNGV. With V trimmed by 2 bases and J by 4 bases, 17 bases remained unmatched. The CDR3 is 18 amino acids. The whole variable domain, filled in from reference TRBV11-2 and TRBJ2-7, reads EAGVAQSPRYKIIEKRQSVAFWCNPISGHATLYWYQQILGQGPKLLIQFQNNGVVDDSQLPKDRFSAERLKGVDSTLKIQPAKLEDSAVYLCASSLFGQGDDRTYEQYFGPGTRLTVT.

DNA of the CDR3: TGTGCCAGCAGCGTAGGTCCAATGAACACCGGGGAGCTGTTTTTT. It is translated as CASSVGPMNTGELFF. The rearrangement uses TRBV9 and TRBJ2-2; D not resolved. V dropped 0 bases and J dropped 1 base, with 7 bases sitting between them. The germline V gene has CDR1 SGDLS and CDR2 YYNGEE. The CDR3 loop spans 15 amino acids.

J is TRBJ2-3 and V is TRBV9, with a possible D match to TRBD1 (6 bases). This CDR3 spans 13 amino acids. Trimming removed 0 bases from V and 5 bases from J, with 7 bases in between. The germline gives CDR1 SGDLS, CDR2 YYNGEE. CDR3 protein: CASSVGGGDTQYF. CDR3 DNA: TGTGCCAGCAGCGTAGGAGGGGGAGATACGCAGTATTTT. The full variable domain, rest sourced from reference TRBV9 and TRBJ2-3, is DSGVTQTPKHLITATGQRVTLRCSPRSGDLSVYWYQQSLDQGLQFLIQYYNGEERAKGNILERFSAQQFPDLHSELNLSSLELGDSALYFCASSVGGGDTQYFGPGTRLTVL.

The table lists this clone with a few counts. V and J are TRBV12-5 and TRBJ1-5; D gene unclear. With 3 bases removed from V and 8 bases from J, the gap between germline ends came to 14 bases. Germline-derived CDR1 and CDR2 are LGHNT and FRNRAP. The CDR3 spans 14 residues. The CDR3 nucleotides are TGTGCTAGTGGTTTAACGGGCCCCCAGGAGCCCCAGCATTTT. Translating gives CASGLTGPQEPQHF. The full variable domain, rest sourced from reference TRBV12-5 and TRBJ1-5, is DARVTQTPRHKVTEMGQEVTMRCQPILGHNTVFWYRQTMMQGLELLAYFRNRAPLDDSGMPKDRFSAEMPDATLATLKIQPSEPRDSAVYFCASGLTGPQEPQHFGDGTRLSIL.

The V gene is TRBV19, the J gene TRBJ2-1; 9 bases agree with TRBD2. V lost 6 bases to trimming and J lost 9 bases; unmatched junction nucleotides: 15. The CDR3 extends over 16 amino acids. The germline V gene encodes CDR1 LNHDA and CDR2 SQIVND (reference sequence). Written as DNA, the CDR3 is TGTGCCAGTAGCATGTACCGAACTAGCGGGTTGCTTGAGCAGTTCTTC. It is translated as CASSMYRTSGLLEQFF.

The chain joins TRBV11-3 to TRBJ2-1; TRBD2 matches 15 bases. V was pared by 3 bases and J by 2 bases, with 8 bases of the junction left unmatched. The CDR3 is 19 residues long. CDR1 and CDR2 (germline): SGHNT, YENEEA. The CDR3 region has the DNA TGTGCCAGCAGCTTTAGGACTAGCGGGAGGGCCCGGGCCTACAATGAGCAGTTCTTC. Protein product: CASSFRTSGRARAYNEQFF.

The chain links TRBV27 to TRBJ1-1, with 9 bases lining up with TRBD1. In germline, CDR1 is MNHEY, CDR2 SMNVEV (reference sequence). V gave up 6 bases and J gave up 4 bases; unmatched junction bases: 3. The CDR3 contains 13 residues. The CDR3 DNA reads TGTGCCAGCAGCGACAGGGGGGGCACTGAAGCTTTCTTT. The encoded protein is CASSDRGGTEAFF.

The rearrangement uses TRBV5-3 and TRBJ2-7, with TRBD2 identical over 8 bases. TRBV5-3 qualifies as an ORF whose function is uncertain. J lost 3 bases, V lost 2 bases, and 7 bases had no gene match. The CDR3 covers 15 residues. CDR3 protein: CARSFVSGANYEQYF. The CDR3 nucleotides are TGTGCCAGAAGCTTTGTTAGCGGGGCTAACTACGAGCAGTACTTC.

This chain connects TRBV7-2 to TRBJ2-3, with D tentatively TRBD1 (5 bases). The CDR3 is 13 residues long. The V end was cut by 2 bases, the J end by 3 bases, with 6 bases between. Germline V CDR1 and CDR2: SGHTA, FQGNSA. The CDR3 protein is CASSLQGTDTQYF. The CDR3 DNA reads TGTGCCAGCAGCTTACAGGGAACAGATACGCAGTATTTT.

The table lists this clone with a few counts. The rearrangement links TRBV6-1 to TRBJ2-7; D is uncertain. CDR1 is MNHNS and CDR2 is SASEGT in the germline V gene. Trimming removed 2 bases at V and 2 bases at J, with 4 bases between. The length of the CDR3 is 12 residues. For the CDR3, the DNA is TGTGCCAGCAGTGAACGGCCCTACGAGCAGTACTTC. It yields the protein CASSERPYEQYF.

The chain couples TRBV5-1 to TRBJ1-2; TRBD1 matches at 8 bases. This CDR3 has 15 amino acids. V lost 4 bases and J lost 7; bases outside the gene matches: 12. Germline V gene sequence: CDR1 SGHRS, CDR2 YFSETQ. Here the CDR3 reads CASSVGFDRGRGYTF. CDR3 coding DNA: TGCGCCAGCAGCGTGGGGTTTGACAGGGGTCGTGGCTACACCTTC.

The rearrangement joins TRBV7-2 to TRBJ2-3; D is possibly TRBD2 (5 bases). Germline V gene lookup returns CDR1 SGHTA and CDR2 FQGNSA. Between the trimmed V and J ends, which lost 3 bases and 4 bases, there was a span of 14 bases. CDR3 length equals 15 residues. CDR3 nucleotides: TGTGCCAGCAGCTTTTCGGGAAACGTAGCAGATACGCAGTATTTT. Encoded protein: CASSFSGNVADTQYF.

Worth noting for this clone: At one of its ends the junction is not consistent with the germline gene, which may arise from a read error. The rearrangement links TRBV6-5 to TRBJ1-2; TRBD1 might be the D (5 bases). Germline CDR1 MNHEY, CDR2 SVGAGI. The CDR3 extends over 15 amino acids. The CDR3 loop is CASSFPVFRWSMGAF. The CDR3 DNA follows: TGTGCCAGCAGTTTCCCAGTCTTTCGGTGGTCGATGGGGGCCTTC.

The V gene is TRBV5-1, the J gene TRBJ1-1; D perhaps matches TRBD1 (5 bases). The CDR3 is 13 residues long. Germline loops: CDR1 SGHRS, CDR2 YFSETQ. V lost 7 bases and J lost 1, with 11 bases in between. This CDR3 is CASRPGGNTEAFF. Written as DNA, the CDR3 is TGCGCCAGCCGCCCGGGGGGGAACACTGAAGCTTTCTTT.

The chain recombines TRBV24-1 with TRBJ2-7; 9 bases agree with TRBD2. Trimming removed 0 bases from V and 4 bases from J; junction bases left unmatched: 3. Germline CDR1 reads KGHDR; CDR2 reads SFDVKD. The CDR3 has 15 residues. CDR3 nucleotide sequence: TGTGCCACCAGTGATTTGACTAGCGGGTTTTACGAGCAGTACTTC. Protein product: CATSDLTSGFYEQYF.